The 10 T cell receptor beta chains listed next were all sequenced from one sample in a study of blood T cell repertoires in COVID-19. The assay was immunoSEQ multiplex PCR, and TCRdb's table has in-frame clones only and misses some. In the table there are hundreds of thousands of clones, about 85% of which are singletons. Sequencing input: PBMCs or T cells enriched from blood (not recorded which). These receptors were obtained from a woman in her 30s who had been exposed to COVID-19.

This CDR3 is CASSQDPLYGYTF. Written as DNA, the CDR3 is TGTGCCAGCAGCCAAGATCCCCTCTATGGCTACACCTTC. The chain links TRBV3-1 (or the pseudogene TRBV3-2) to TRBJ1-2, with no clear D. Germline CDR1 is LGHDT and CDR2 is YNNKEL (reference sequence). V dropped 0 bases and J dropped 4 bases, with 6 bases sitting between them. The CDR3 contains 13 residues.

The chain employs TRBV28 and TRBJ2-2; D possibly corresponds to TRBD2 (6 bases). Trimming removed 5 bases at V and 8 bases at J, with 9 bases between. Per germline, CDR1 MDHEN and CDR2 SYDVKM. This CDR3 contains 12 residues. The CDR3 sequence: CASSKGTGELFF. In DNA, the CDR3 is TGTGCCAGCAGTAAAGGGACTGGGGAGCTGTTTTTT. Supplemented by reference TRBV28 and TRBJ2-2, the full variable domain reads DVKVTQSSRYLVKRTGEKVFLECVQDMDHENMFWYRQDPGLGLRLIYFSYDVKMKEKGDIPEGYSVSREKKERFSLILESASTNQTSMYLCASSKGTGELFFGEGSRLTVL.

CDR3 in amino acids: CASRPKISGTKSYNEQFF. CDR3 sequence (DNA): TGTGCCAGCAGGCCAAAGATTTCCGGGACAAAGTCCTACAATGAGCAGTTCTTC. The chain has TRBV2 and TRBJ2-1; D possibly corresponds to TRBD1 (6 bases). The CDR3 loop spans 18 amino acids. Trimming took 6 bases from V and 1 from J, leaving 22 bases between them. Per the germline V gene, CDR1 is SNHLY and CDR2 is FYNNEI.

This clone was detected only a few times. This chain joins TRBV5-1 and TRBJ2-3; TRBD1 is a possible D gene (6 bases). Germline CDR1 is SGHRS and CDR2 is YFSETQ. The CDR3 has 14 amino acids. Trimming stripped 5 bases from V and 5 bases from J, with 15 bases between. The CDR3 coding sequence is TGCGCCAGCAGAACTGGGGGCATTTTAGATACGCAGTATTTT. It yields the protein CASRTGGILDTQYF.

CDR3 bases: TGTGCCAGCAGTCGAACAGGGGGCTATGGCTACACCTTC. Translated, it gives CASSRTGGYGYTF. This chain uses TRBV27 with TRBJ1-2; 8 bases map to TRBD1. This CDR3 comprises 13 residues. CDR1 and CDR2 from the germline V gene are MNHEY and SMNVEV (reference sequence). V lost 5 bases, J lost 4 bases, and 3 bases stayed unmatched.

J is TRBJ2-7 and V is TRBV20-1, with 14 nucleotides matching TRBD2. There are 16 residues in the CDR3. With 3 bases clipped from V and 5 bases from J, the junction kept 9 bases outside the gene matches. Germline V gene data show CDR1 as DFQATT and CDR2 as SNEGSKA (reference sequence). CDR3: CSASKTSGRAVHEQYF. Written as DNA, the CDR3 is TGCAGTGCTAGTAAGACTAGCGGGAGGGCCGTCCACGAGCAGTACTTC.

The rearrangement uses TRBV6-2 or TRBV6-3 and TRBJ1-1; D not resolved. CDR1 is MNHEY and CDR2 is SVGEGT in the germline V gene. CDR3 size: 15 residues. Trimming shortened V by 5 bases and J by 5 bases, and 18 bases separated the two germline ends. CDR3 in DNA: TGTGCCAGCAGTGGACTAGGACCCTCACCGACTGAAGCTTTCTTT. This codes for CASSGLGPSPTEAFF.

This clone was seen once. The CDR3 coding sequence is TGTGCCAGCAGCTTAGAAGCTAGCGGGACTTACGAGCAGTACTTC. It codes for CASSLEASGTYEQYF. This chain uses TRBV7-9 with TRBJ2-7; 9 bases match TRBD2. The CDR3 runs to 15 residues. With V trimmed by 1 base and J by 4 bases, 5 bases remained unmatched. Germline values: CDR1 SEHNR, CDR2 FQNEAQ (reference sequence).

The V gene is TRBV19, the J gene TRBJ2-5; D is possibly TRBD1 (6 bases). This CDR3 is built from 13 residues. Trimming shortened V by 8 bases and J by 4 bases, and 14 bases separated the two germline ends. The germline V gene encodes CDR1 LNHDA and CDR2 SQIVND (reference sequence). CDR3 protein: CASLDRGSETQYF. Written as DNA, the CDR3 is TGTGCCAGTTTGGACAGAGGGTCAGAGACCCAGTACTTC.

The CDR3 bases are TGTGCCAGCAGCTTGGGTGAAATCCGGACCGGGGAGCTGTTTTTT. Its protein product is CASSLGEIRTGELFF. This chain connects TRBV5-4 to TRBJ2-2; D is uncertain. CDR1 SGHNT and CDR2 YYREEE come from the germline V gene (reference sequence). The length of the CDR3 is 15 residues. Trimming took off 0 bases at V and 5 bases at J, with 11 bases between the two ends. Filled out from reference TRBV5-4 and TRBJ2-2, the complete variable domain reads ETGVTQSPTHLIKTRGQQVTLRCSSQSGHNTVSWYQQALGQGPQFIFQYYREEENGRGNFPPRFSGLQFPNYSSELNVNALELDDSALYLCASSLGEIRTGELFFGEGSRLTVL.